This TCR beta chain was sequenced for a study of molecular identifiers for immune sequencing clone quantification. Notes on the study in general: A shared barcode on identical TCR molecules could lead to underestimated sizes for highly expanded clones. For effector cells, clones above 20 RNA copies held over 99% of molecules; for naive cells, under 1%.

Sorted naive CD8 T cells were those defined as CD8+CD4-CCR7+CD45RA+. Regarding this clonotype: Its antigen is undetermined.

CDR1 is LNHDA, CDR2 SQIVND, per germline (reference sequence). This CDR3 comprises 14 residues. V lost 3 bases and J lost 3, with 11 bases in between. TCRdb reanalysed the PCR reads using MiXCR and keeps one entry per CDR3 protein. The sample consists of hundreds of thousands of distinct CDR3 sequences, roughly 27% of them appearing once. Sequenced sample: naive CD8+ T cells from blood, with Jurkat cell RNA spiked in. Subset noted: FACS-sorted CD8+CD4-CCR7+CD45RA+ naive T cells. The receptor's source is a human donor in good health. Some libraries in this study had Jurkat cell RNA spiked in. This chain connects TRBV19 to TRBJ1-2; no definite D call. CDR3 sequence (DNA): TGTGCCAGTAGTATTTTCAGCACGGACTATGGCTACACCTTC. Translated, it gives CASSIFSTDYGYTF.